What follows are 12 T cell receptor beta chains derived from one specimen sequenced in a study of T cell responses to AZD1222 COVID-19 vaccine. The protocol was immunoSEQ multiplex PCR, while the TCRdb copy is restricted to in-frame clones and leaves out a portion. The sample contains some 150,000 clones, around 91% of which appear only once. Sequenced here: peripheral blood, sampled on day 0 of AZD1222 vaccination. The origin of the receptors is an adult in good health.

The rearrangement joins TRBV5-1 to TRBJ1-3; no clear D. V dropped 0 bases and J dropped 2 bases, with 3 bases sitting between them. Germline-derived CDR1 and CDR2 are SGHRS and YFSETQ. The CDR3 has 13 amino acids. CDR3 amino acids: CASSLGTGNTIYF. In nucleotides, the CDR3 is TGCGCCAGCAGCTTGGGAACTGGAAACACCATATATTTT.

This chain joins TRBV19 and TRBJ2-3, with D possibly TRBD2 on 6 matching bases. Per germline, CDR1 LNHDA and CDR2 SQIVND (reference sequence). The CDR3 covers 15 residues. With 7 bases removed from V and 1 base from J, the gap between germline ends came to 15 bases. The DNA of the CDR3 is TGTGCCAGTACCCCAGGTACGGGAGGCACAGATACGCAGTATTTT. As protein: CASTPGTGGTDTQYF.

The chain combines TRBV4-3 with TRBJ2-1; weak D call: TRBD1 (5 bases). CDR1 and CDR2 (germline): LGHNA, YSLEER. This CDR3 has 13 amino acids. V was trimmed by 1 base and J by 5 bases, leaving 6 bases between them. The DNA of the CDR3 is TGCGCCAGCAGCCAAGGGGGCAACAATGAGCAGTTCTTC. Its translation is CASSQGGNNEQFF.

V usage is TRBV28 and J usage is TRBJ2-1, with D uncertain. Germline CDR1 reads MDHEN; CDR2 reads SYDVKM. The V end was cut by 3 bases, the J end by 8 bases, with 14 bases between. The length of the CDR3 is 14 residues. CDR3 in amino acids: CASSFTGRYHEQFF. In DNA form, the CDR3 reads TGTGCCAGCAGTTTTACTGGTCGGTACCATGAGCAGTTCTTC. Based on the CDR3 plus reference TRBV28 and TRBJ2-1, the full variable domain is DVKVTQSSRYLVKRTGEKVFLECVQDMDHENMFWYRQDPGLGLRLIYFSYDVKMKEKGDIPEGYSVSREKKERFSLILESASTNQTSMYLCASSFTGRYHEQFFGPGTRLTVL.

This clone has just one count. The chain joins TRBV7-9 to TRBJ1-4; TRBD1 matches 9 bases. Germline V gene sequence: CDR1 SEHNR, CDR2 FQNEAQ (reference sequence). This CDR3 has 15 residues. Trimming at V came to 5 bases and at J to 5 bases, leaving 6 bases not matched to a gene. CDR3: CASSTYRGQNEKLFF. CDR3 nucleotides: TGTGCCAGCAGCACCTACAGGGGGCAAAATGAAAAACTGTTTTTT.

This chain links TRBV9 with TRBJ2-7; the D gene could be TRBD1 or TRBD2 (5 bases each). This CDR3 has 14 residues. Looked up from germline, CDR1 is SGDLS and CDR2 is YYNGEE. Trimming took 0 bases from V and 3 from J, leaving 10 bases between them. The CDR3, as DNA: TGTGCCAGCAGCGTAGCTCGGGACGGCTACGAGCAGTACTTC. Amino acid sequence: CASSVARDGYEQYF. Using reference TRBV9 and TRBJ2-7 for the parts outside the CDR3, the full variable domain is DSGVTQTPKHLITATGQRVTLRCSPRSGDLSVYWYQQSLDQGLQFLIQYYNGEERAKGNILERFSAQQFPDLHSELNLSSLELGDSALYFCASSVARDGYEQYFGPGTRLTVT.

The V and J genes are TRBV27 and TRBJ1-5; D is unclear. The CDR3 has 13 residues. V lost 8 bases, J lost 2 bases, and 10 bases lay in between. The germline V gene encodes CDR1 MNHEY and CDR2 SMNVEV (reference sequence). CDR3 sequence: CASGVRGNQPQHF. CDR3 nucleotide sequence: TGTGCCAGCGGGGTTAGAGGCAATCAGCCCCAGCATTTT.

The chain is built from TRBV7-9 and TRBJ2-5; perhaps TRBD2 as D (5 bases). V was pared by 4 bases and J by 5 bases, with 11 bases between. CDR1 and CDR2 from the germline V gene are SEHNR and FQNEAQ (reference sequence). There are 13 residues in the CDR3. CDR3 DNA sequence: TGTGCCAGCAGCTACCCTTCGGGGGAGACCCAGTACTTC. Its protein product is CASSYPSGETQYF.

V and J are TRBV5-1 and TRBJ2-7; D is perhaps TRBD1 or TRBD2 (5 bases each). V was shortened by 0 bases and J by 5 bases, with 15 bases between the two germline ends. The V gene's germline CDR1 is SGHRS and CDR2 YFSETQ. This CDR3 is 15 amino acids long. CDR3 bases: TGCGCCAGCAGCTTGGGAGGGGCCCAAGGGAACGAGCAGTACTTC. Its translation: CASSLGGAQGNEQYF.

In DNA form, the CDR3 reads TGTGCCAGCAGTCGAGCGGGACATTCCTACGAGCAGTACTTC. This codes for CASSRAGHSYEQYF. The V gene is TRBV6-2 or TRBV6-3, the J gene TRBJ2-7, with D perhaps TRBD2 (7 bases). CDR3 length: 14 residues. Trimming took off 5 bases at V and 1 base at J, with 12 bases between the two ends. Germline V lookup: CDR1 MNHEY, CDR2 SVGEGT.

This sequence joins TRBV30 and TRBJ1-3, with 7 bases identical to TRBD1. CDR1 and CDR2 (germline): GTSNPN, SVGIG (reference sequence). There are 18 residues in the CDR3. Losses at the gene ends were 5 bases for V and 0 bases for J; bases not matched to a gene: 16. CDR3 in amino acids: CAWVRGGGHQSSGNTIYF. The DNA for the CDR3 is TGTGCCTGGGTAAGAGGGGGCGGTCATCAGAGCTCTGGAAACACCATATATTTT.

CDR3 loop: CSAHNRKQFF. The CDR3 DNA reads as TGCAGTGCCCATAATCGGAAGCAGTTCTTC. V gene TRBV20-1 combines with J gene TRBJ2-1, with D unclear. The CDR3 runs to 10 residues. The V gene lost 6 bases and the J gene lost 11 bases, with 11 bases spanning the gap. Germline lookup yields CDR1 DFQATT and CDR2 SNEGSKA (reference sequence).